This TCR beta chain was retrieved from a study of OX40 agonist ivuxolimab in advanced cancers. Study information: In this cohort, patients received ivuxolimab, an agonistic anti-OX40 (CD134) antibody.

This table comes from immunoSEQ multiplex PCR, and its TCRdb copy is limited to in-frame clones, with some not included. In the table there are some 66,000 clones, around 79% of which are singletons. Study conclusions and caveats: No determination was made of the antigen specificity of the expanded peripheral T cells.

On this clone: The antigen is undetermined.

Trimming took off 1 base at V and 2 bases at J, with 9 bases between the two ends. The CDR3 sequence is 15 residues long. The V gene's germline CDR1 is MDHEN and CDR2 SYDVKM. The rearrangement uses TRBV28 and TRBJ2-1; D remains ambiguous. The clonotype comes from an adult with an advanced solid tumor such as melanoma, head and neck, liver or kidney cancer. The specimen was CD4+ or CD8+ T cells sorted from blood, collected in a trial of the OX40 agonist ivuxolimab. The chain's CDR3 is CASSLLGPTYNEQFF. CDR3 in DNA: TGTGCCAGCAGTTTATTAGGACCTACCTACAATGAGCAGTTCTTC.